Listed below are T cell receptor beta chains from one sample, sequenced in a study of blood T cell repertoires in COVID-19. Produced via immunoSEQ multiplex PCR; TCRdb's table is partial and in-frame only. The repertoire holds about 120,000 clones, with 80% as singletons. The sequenced material came from peripheral blood. These receptors originate from a man aged 60-69 years with active or convalescent COVID-19. Both conserved end residues are part of each CDR3. A D gene is named only where the DNA matches it firmly. The size entry is marked missing in some rows and otherwise reads once, few, many or a size class.

clone_size	v_call	j_call	d_call	cdr3_aa	cdr3_nt
-	TRBV19	TRBJ2-4	-	CASSPHLTVAKNIQYF	TGTGCCAGTAGTCCACATTTGACAGTAGCCAAAAACATTCAGTACTTC
-	TRBV7-2	TRBJ2-7	-	CASSLGGSAYEQYF	TGTGCCAGCAGCTTAGGAGGGAGTGCCTACGAGCAGTACTTC
-	TRBV28	TRBJ1-1	TRBD1	CASSLGTGNTEAFF	TGTGCCAGCAGCCTAGGGACAGGGAACACTGAAGCTTTCTTT
-	TRBV13	TRBJ2-5	TRBD1	CASSSRQGQETQYF	TGTGCCAGCAGCTCTAGACAGGGTCAAGAGACCCAGTACTTC
-	TRBV25-1	TRBJ2-1	-	CACRFLGAEFF	TGTGCCTGCAGGTTTCTAGGGGCCGAGTTCTTC
few	TRBV5-6	TRBJ2-3	TRBD2	CASSLRASGSGTQYF	TGTGCCAGCAGCTTGCGCGCTAGCGGGAGTGGTACGCAGTATTTT
-	TRBV4-2	TRBJ1-4	-	CASSQDPGLIEKLFF	TGTGCCAGCAGCCAAGACCCAGGGTTAATAGAAAAACTGTTTTTT
-	TRBV6-1	TRBJ1-5	-	CASSDRGRPQHF	TGTGCCAGCAGTGATAGGGGGAGGCCCCAGCATTTT
-	TRBV6-2/TRBV6-3	TRBJ1-1	-	CASSTPDLAEAFF	TGTGCCAGCAGTACGCCTGACTTAGCTGAAGCTTTCTTT
-	TRBV30	TRBJ2-5	TRBD1	CAWTPGTVVGETQYF	TGTGCCTGGACTCCCGGGACAGTTGTTGGAGAGACCCAGTACTTC
-	TRBV6-5	TRBJ2-7	TRBD2	CASSEGLADSYEQYF	TGTGCCAGCAGCGAGGGGCTAGCGGACTCCTACGAGCAGTACTTC
few	TRBV5-1	TRBJ2-5	-	CASSFLTDQETQYF	TGCGCCAGCAGCTTCTTGACAGACCAAGAGACCCAGTACTTC
-	TRBV5-1	TRBJ1-5	TRBD1	CASSQGTGNQPQHF	TGCGCCAGCAGCCAGGGGACAGGCAATCAGCCCCAGCATTTT
many	TRBV7-2	TRBJ1-5	-	CASSLELQGGQPQHF	TGTGCCAGCAGCTTAGAGCTACAGGGTGGGCAGCCCCAGCATTTT
once	TRBV15	TRBJ2-1	TRBD2	CATSRGGGRYNEQFF	TGTGCCACCAGCAGAGGTGGCGGGAGGTACAATGAGCAGTTCTTC
-	TRBV3-1/TRBV3-2	TRBJ2-2	-	CASSQGVSGPGELFF	TGTGCCAGCAGCCAAGGGGTGAGCGGACCCGGGGAGCTGTTTTTT
-	TRBV2	TRBJ2-5	-	CASRSRQAWGETQYF	TGTGCCAGCAGGTCTAGACAGGCCTGGGGCGAGACCCAGTACTTC
-	TRBV11-2	TRBJ1-6	TRBD1	CASSATGDGSPLHF	TGTGCCAGCAGCGCGACAGGGGACGGATCACCCCTCCACTTT
-	TRBV7-8	TRBJ2-7	TRBD2	CASSPRGTRSYEQYF	TGTGCCAGCAGCCCGAGGGGGACTAGATCCTACGAGCAGTACTTC
few	TRBV28	TRBJ2-3	-	CASSSQRRGGDTQYF	TGTGCCAGCAGTTCCCAGCGGAGGGGGGGAGATACGCAGTATTTT
-	TRBV19	TRBJ2-5	-	CASSMGLRGQETQYF	TGTGCCAGTAGTATGGGGTTGAGAGGGCAAGAGACCCAGTACTTC
-	TRBV7-2	TRBJ2-1	-	CASSLRDSYNEQFF	TGTGCCAGCAGTCTACGGGATTCCTACAATGAGCAGTTCTTC
-	TRBV4-3	TRBJ2-1	-	CASSQEALYNEQFF	TGCGCCAGCAGCCAAGAGGCCTTATACAATGAGCAGTTCTTC
-	TRBV6-2/TRBV6-3	TRBJ1-1	-	CASSPDSVNTEAFF	TGTGCCAGCAGCCCCGACAGTGTTAACACTGAAGCTTTCTTT
-	TRBV7-2	TRBJ2-7	TRBD2	CASSPGLAGSGGQYF	TGTGCCAGCAGCCCTGGACTAGCGGGATCAGGAGGGCAGTACTTC
-	TRBV18	TRBJ1-2	-	CASSPSTGFEGYTF	TGTGCCAGCTCACCTTCGACAGGATTCGAAGGCTACACCTTC
few	TRBV6-5	TRBJ2-7	TRBD2	CASSRREASEQYF	TGTGCCAGCAGTAGGCGGGAGGCTTCCGAGCAGTACTTC
-	TRBV7-3	TRBJ1-1	TRBD1	CASSLGQGTMNTEAFF	TGTGCCAGCAGCTTAGGACAGGGAACTATGAACACTGAAGCTTTCTTT
-	TRBV5-5	TRBJ2-3	TRBD1	CASSPPGQRSDTQYF	TGTGCCAGCAGCCCACCGGGACAGAGGTCAGATACGCAGTATTTT
-	TRBV19	TRBJ1-1	-	CASGGSPPGAFF	TGTGCCAGTGGAGGATCCCCTCCGGGAGCTTTCTTT
once	TRBV30	TRBJ2-6	-	CAWGGRTHSSGANVLTF	TGTGCCTGGGGGGGTAGGACACACAGCTCTGGGGCCAACGTCCTGACTTTC
many	TRBV5-5	TRBJ2-3	-	CASRGQLVTDTQYF	TGTGCCAGCAGAGGACAGCTAGTCACAGATACGCAGTATTTT
-	TRBV5-1	TRBJ2-7	-	CASSLTRQSYYEQYF	TGCGCCAGCAGCTTGACCCGACAGAGTTATTACGAGCAGTACTTC
-	TRBV6-5	TRBJ2-5	TRBD1	CASATGRYQETQYF	TGTGCCAGTGCGACAGGGCGGTATCAAGAGACCCAGTACTTC
-	TRBV5-1	TRBJ2-7	TRBD1	CASRYGQAEGYEQYF	TGCGCCAGCAGATATGGACAGGCTGAGGGCTACGAGCAGTACTTC
-	TRBV30	TRBJ1-4	-	CAWSVGPHSRDEKLFF	TGTGCCTGGAGTGTAGGCCCTCATTCGAGGGATGAAAAACTGTTTTTT
-	TRBV7-2	TRBJ1-4	TRBD1	CASRGQVGEKLFF	TGTGCCAGCAGGGGACAGGTGGGGGAAAAACTGTTTTTT
-	TRBV18	TRBJ1-2	TRBD1	CASSTQGADYGYTF	TGTGCCAGCTCAACGCAGGGGGCTGACTATGGCTACACCTTC
-	TRBV5-1	TRBJ1-4	TRBD1	CASSSTGGIEKLFF	TGCGCCAGCAGCTCGACAGGGGGGATCGAAAAACTGTTTTTT
-	TRBV28	TRBJ2-4	-	CASSPPGGSKNIQYF	TGTGCCAGCAGTCCCCCAGGGGGGTCCAAAAACATTCAGTACTTC